A single sample gave rise to the 22 T cell receptor beta chains below, sequenced in a study of T cell responses to AZD1222 COVID-19 vaccine. The repertoire was sequenced with immunoSEQ multiplex PCR; TCRdb's copy has only in-frame clones and lacks some. The repertoire has about 14,000 clones, 70% to 85% of them found once; the top ten carry 39%. The source was peripheral blood, collected 28 days after the second AZD1222 dose. These TCRs come from an adult who received the AZD1222 COVID-19 vaccine.

This clone came up a few times. The V call is TRBV4-1, the J call TRBJ1-1, with D possibly TRBD1 on 5 matching bases. Deletions cut 0 bases from V and 0 bases from J, with 11 bases between. CDR1 and CDR2 from the germline V gene are MGHRA and YSYEKL. This CDR3 region has 16 residues. This CDR3 reads CASSQDLDILNTEAFF. The CDR3 DNA sequence: TGCGCCAGCAGCCAAGATTTGGACATCCTGAACACTGAAGCTTTCTTT.

The rearrangement joins TRBV2 to TRBJ2-2; 12 positions agree with TRBD2. Per the germline V gene, CDR1 is SNHLY and CDR2 is FYNNEI. The V gene end was trimmed by 7 bases and the J gene end by 4 bases; junction bases not matched to a gene: 7. The CDR3 loop spans 16 amino acids. In DNA form, the CDR3 reads TGTGCCAGCACTGAGCTAGCGGGGGGGCCCACCGGGGAGCTGTTTTTT. Its protein is CASTELAGGPTGELFF.

This clone was seen just once. The chain is built from TRBV30 and TRBJ1-4; D unresolved. The V end lost 0 bases, the J end lost 14 bases, and 10 bases lay between the germline ends. The CDR3 is 11 amino acids. Germline CDR1 is GTSNPN and CDR2 is SVGIG (reference sequence). In nucleotides, the CDR3 is TGTGCCTGGAGTGTATCCCCCCGGCTGTTTTTT. Translation: CAWSVSPRLFF.

For this clone: A junction boundary mismatches the germline segment, possibly from a read error. This chain uses TRBV2 with TRBJ1-1; 9 bases are shared with TRBD1. The V gene's germline CDR1 is SNHLY and CDR2 FYNNEI. The CDR3 has 14 residues. The CDR3, as DNA: TGTGCCAGCAGCCCGACAGGGGGAAACACTGAAGCTTTCTTC. Amino acid sequence: CASSPTGGNTEAFF.

This chain joins TRBV10-1 and TRBJ2-7; 8 nucleotides align to TRBD2. Germline CDR1 is WNHNN and CDR2 is SYGVQD (reference sequence). Germline trimming cut 2 bases from V and 2 bases from J; bases unmatched to any gene: 11. The CDR3 runs 17 residues. DNA for the CDR3: TGCGCCAGCAGTGAGATCCACGGCGGGAGGTTCCCCTACGAGCAGTACTTC. This encodes CASSEIHGGRFPYEQYF.

The chain uses TRBV27 and TRBJ1-1, with D possibly matching TRBD1 (5 bases). V gave up 3 bases and J gave up 5 bases, with 10 bases separating them. The germline V gene has CDR1 MNHEY and CDR2 SMNVEV (reference sequence). The CDR3 has 13 residues. The CDR3 sequence is CASSFVGETEAFF. CDR3 DNA: TGTGCCAGCAGTTTTGTGGGGGAGACTGAAGCTTTCTTT.

This clone was picked up one time. The chain has TRBV18 and TRBJ2-3; D is unresolved. Per the germline V gene, CDR1 is KGHSH and CDR2 is LQKENI. Trimming left V 0 bases short and J 0 bases short, with 7 bases between. The CDR3 consists of 15 residues. CDR3 in DNA: TGTGCCAGCTCACCACCAGGGCTGAGCACAGATACGCAGTATTTT. It encodes CASSPPGLSTDTQYF.

The genes are TRBV7-2 and TRBJ2-7; D might be TRBD2 (6 bases). V gave up 0 bases and J gave up 1 base, with 22 bases separating them. CDR1 and CDR2 from the germline V gene are SGHTA and FQGNSA. The CDR3 has 19 amino acids. CDR3 bases: TGTGCCAGCAGCTTAGCTTTCTCGGCTTGGGGGAGGATATCCTACGAGCAGTACTTC. Translated, it gives CASSLAFSAWGRISYEQYF. Based on the CDR3 plus reference TRBV7-2 and TRBJ2-7, the full variable domain is GAGVSQSPSNKVTEKGKDVELRCDPISGHTALYWYRQSLGQGLEFLIYFQGNSAPDKSGLPSDRFSAERTGGSVSTLTIQRTQQEDSAVYLCASSLAFSAWGRISYEQYFGPGTRLTVT.

This chain joins TRBV6-5 and TRBJ2-7, with D unresolved. Germline V gives CDR1 MNHEY, CDR2 SVGAGI. The CDR3 has 11 residues. Trimming stripped 1 base from V and 6 bases from J, with 4 bases between. CDR3 sequence (DNA): TGTGCCAGCAGTTACTATGCCGAGCAGTACTTC. Amino acids: CASSYYAEQYF.

This clone was recorded once. V and J are TRBV19 and TRBJ2-7; D tentatively fits TRBD1 or TRBD2 (6 bases each). Germline V CDR1 and CDR2: LNHDA, SQIVND (reference sequence). Trimming shortened V by 5 bases and J by 5 bases, and 16 bases separated the two germline ends. The CDR3 totals 14 residues. CDR3 residues: CASSAARGGNEQYF. Here the CDR3 DNA reads TGTGCCAGTAGTGCAGCCAGGGGAGGAAACGAGCAGTACTTC. Supplemented by reference TRBV19 and TRBJ2-7, the full variable domain reads DGGITQSPKYLFRKEGQNVTLSCEQNLNHDAMYWYRQDPGQGLRLIYYSQIVNDFQKGDIAEGYSVSREKKESFPLTVTSAQKNPTAFYLCASSAARGGNEQYFGPGTRLTVT.

V usage is TRBV7-9 and J usage is TRBJ1-4, with D possibly being TRBD1 (5 bases). V lost 4 bases and J lost 8, with 17 bases in between. Germline V gene data show CDR1 as SEHNR and CDR2 as FQNEAQ (reference sequence). The CDR3 runs 15 residues. CDR3 residues: CASSSQGISEEKLFF. CDR3 in DNA: TGTGCCAGCAGCTCCCAGGGTATTTCGGAGGAAAAACTGTTTTTT.

This clone has just one count. The rearrangement uses TRBV3-1 (or the pseudogene TRBV3-2) and TRBJ2-7; D tentatively reads TRBD1 or TRBD2 (5 bases each). CDR1 and CDR2 from the germline V gene are LGHDT and YNNKEL (reference sequence). The CDR3 spans 15 residues. Trimming removed 1 base at V and 6 bases at J, with 16 bases between. The CDR3 coding sequence is TGTGCCAGCAGCCAAGTCCTCAGGGAGCCCGGCGAGCAGTACTTC. This translates into CASSQVLREPGEQYF.

This clone was seen a single time. The chain joins TRBV18 to TRBJ2-5; D gene ambiguous. CDR3 length equals 12 residues. V was cut by 6 bases and J by 2 bases, with 7 bases left in between. Germline V gene data show CDR1 as KGHSH and CDR2 as LQKENI. The CDR3 reads CASSEVQETQYF. The DNA of the CDR3 is TGTGCCAGCTCTGAGGTACAAGAGACCCAGTACTTC.

This chain joins TRBV5-1 and TRBJ2-2; D is possibly TRBD1 or TRBD2 (5 bases each). Trimming took off 4 bases at V and 4 bases at J, with 17 bases between the two ends. This CDR3 comprises 16 residues. Germline-derived CDR1 and CDR2 are SGHRS and YFSETQ. CDR3 region: CASSPLARDVTGELFF. In DNA form, the CDR3 reads TGCGCCAGCAGCCCGTTGGCTCGGGACGTCACCGGGGAGCTGTTTTTT.

Here the CDR3 DNA reads TGTGCCAGTAGCCCTCAGGGGAAAGTGGACTATGGCTACACCTTC. Protein product: CASSPQGKVDYGYTF. This chain links TRBV19 with TRBJ1-2; maybe TRBD1 (6 bases). V was cut by 6 bases and J by 3 bases, with 17 bases left in between. CDR3 length: 15 residues. Looked up from germline, CDR1 is LNHDA and CDR2 is SQIVND (reference sequence). The full variable domain, with the rest looked up from reference TRBV19 and TRBJ1-2, is DGGITQSPKYLFRKEGQNVTLSCEQNLNHDAMYWYRQDPGQGLRLIYYSQIVNDFQKGDIAEGYSVSREKKESFPLTVTSAQKNPTAFYLCASSPQGKVDYGYTFGSGTRLTVV.

The J gene is TRBJ1-2, the V gene TRBV18, with D unclear. CDR1 is KGHSH and CDR2 is LQKENI in the germline V gene. Deletions cut 3 bases from V and 6 bases from J, with 23 bases between. The CDR3 sequence is 17 residues long. CDR3 in amino acids: CASSPGFATSPADGYTF. The DNA of the CDR3 is TGTGCCAGCTCACCCGGCTTCGCTACCTCTCCCGCCGATGGCTACACCTTC.

V gene TRBV5-1 combines with J gene TRBJ1-3; maybe TRBD1 (6 bases). V gave up 4 bases and J gave up 0 bases, with 11 bases separating them. In germline, CDR1 is SGHRS, CDR2 YFSETQ. CDR3 length equals 15 residues. CDR3 sequence: CASSPGTYSGNTIYF. CDR3 in DNA: TGCGCCAGCAGCCCTGGGACATACTCTGGAAACACCATATATTTT. Together with reference TRBV5-1 and TRBJ1-3, the CDR3 gives the full variable domain: KAGVTQTPRYLIKTRGQQVTLSCSPISGHRSVSWYQQTPGQGLQFLFEYFSETQRNKGNFPGRFSGRQFSNSRSEMNVSTLELGDSALYLCASSPGTYSGNTIYFGEGSWLTVV.

The J gene is TRBJ1-3, the V gene TRBV3-1 (or the pseudogene TRBV3-2); unclear D gene. V lost 1 base and J 4 bases, leaving 5 bases between the germline ends. Germline CDR1 and CDR2: LGHDT and YNNKEL (reference sequence). This CDR3 comprises 13 residues. CDR3 DNA: TGTGCCAGCAGCCAAGGCCCCGGAAACACCATATATTTT. Translation gives CASSQGPGNTIYF.

The chain combines TRBV4-1 with TRBJ1-5; a possible D gene is TRBD1 (5 bases). Trimming stripped 1 base from V and 0 bases from J, with 16 bases between. From germline, CDR1 is MGHRA and CDR2 YSYEKL. CDR3 length: 18 residues. The CDR3 nucleotides are TGCGCCAGCAGCCAAGGTTGGGGCGAGGGGAATAGCAATCAGCCCCAGCATTTT. Translated: CASSQGWGEGNSNQPQHF.

The chain employs TRBV7-2 and TRBJ2-3, with 8 bases identical to TRBD2. The length of the CDR3 is 18 residues. The J segment lost 4 bases and the V segment lost 2 bases, leaving 14 bases of the junction unmatched. Germline V CDR1 and CDR2: SGHTA, FQGNSA. CDR3 amino acids: CASSLLAASGSPADTQYF. In DNA form, the CDR3 reads TGTGCCAGCAGCTTACTAGCGGCTAGCGGGTCCCCCGCAGATACGCAGTATTTT.

This sequence joins TRBV19 and TRBJ1-6; 10 bases fit TRBD1. From germline, CDR1 is LNHDA and CDR2 SQIVND (reference sequence). CDR3 length: 15 amino acids. The V gene end was trimmed by 6 bases and the J gene end by 5 bases; junction bases not matched to a gene: 4. This CDR3 is CASSHDRGHNSPLHF. CDR3 DNA: TGTGCCAGTAGCCACGACAGGGGGCATAATTCACCCCTCCACTTT.

V is TRBV20-1 and J is TRBJ2-3; D not certain. V lost 1 base and J 5 bases, leaving 4 bases between the germline ends. This CDR3 contains 11 residues. Per germline, CDR1 DFQATT and CDR2 SNEGSKA (reference sequence). CDR3 bases: TGCAGTGCTAGAGCCGGAGATACGCAGTATTTT. Translating gives CSARAGDTQYF.